Here is one T cell receptor (beta chain) with its context. What it recognizes is unknown. The CDR3 is 13 amino acids. CDR1 is KGHSH, CDR2 LQKENI, per germline. With V trimmed by 6 bases and J by 3 bases, 4 bases remained unmatched. The record originates from a study of cytomegalovirus exposure and HLA in healthy donors. Findings and limits, study-wide: Follow-up analysis later connected one missense variant in DCLRE1C with trimming of TCR beta V- and J-genes. According to an earlier analysis, most TCR beta V segments yielded productive rearrangements about 90% or about 30% of the time.

Vbeta (60) and Jbeta (13) primers were used in the PCR. TCRdb's copy holds only in-frame clones and misses some; the assay was immunoSEQ multiplex PCR. The table has about 170,000 clones, roughly 81% seen once. Unrecorded immune exposure was likely among donors, who were nominally healthy when sampled. The clonotype was recovered from a man in his thirties or forties in good health and CMV-seropositive. Material for sequencing was PBMCs. V usage is TRBV18 and J usage is TRBJ1-2, with 7 nucleotides matching TRBD1. CDR3 loop: CASSTGEDYGYTF. The CDR3 bases are TGTGCCAGCTCCACAGGGGAGGACTATGGCTACACCTTC. Filled out from reference TRBV18 and TRBJ1-2, the complete variable domain reads NAGVMQNPRHLVRRRGQEARLRCSPMKGHSHVYWYRQLPEEGLKFMVYLQKENIIDESGMPKERFSAEFPKEGPSILRIQQVVRGDSAAYFCASSTGEDYGYTFGSGTRLTVV.